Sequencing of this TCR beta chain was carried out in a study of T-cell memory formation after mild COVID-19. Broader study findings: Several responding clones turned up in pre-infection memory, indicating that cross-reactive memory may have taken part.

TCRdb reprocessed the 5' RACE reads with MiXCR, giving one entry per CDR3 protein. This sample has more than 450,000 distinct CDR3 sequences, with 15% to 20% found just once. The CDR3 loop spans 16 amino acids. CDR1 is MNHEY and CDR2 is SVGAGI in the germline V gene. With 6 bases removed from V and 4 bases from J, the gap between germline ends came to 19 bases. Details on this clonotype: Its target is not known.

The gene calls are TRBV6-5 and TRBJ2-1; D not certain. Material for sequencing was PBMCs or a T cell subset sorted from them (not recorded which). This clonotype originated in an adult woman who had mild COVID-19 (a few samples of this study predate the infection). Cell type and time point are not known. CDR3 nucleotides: TGTGCCAGCAGCGAACTCCCTTCCCCGCCTTACAATGAGCAGTTCTTC. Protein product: CASSELPSPPYNEQFF.